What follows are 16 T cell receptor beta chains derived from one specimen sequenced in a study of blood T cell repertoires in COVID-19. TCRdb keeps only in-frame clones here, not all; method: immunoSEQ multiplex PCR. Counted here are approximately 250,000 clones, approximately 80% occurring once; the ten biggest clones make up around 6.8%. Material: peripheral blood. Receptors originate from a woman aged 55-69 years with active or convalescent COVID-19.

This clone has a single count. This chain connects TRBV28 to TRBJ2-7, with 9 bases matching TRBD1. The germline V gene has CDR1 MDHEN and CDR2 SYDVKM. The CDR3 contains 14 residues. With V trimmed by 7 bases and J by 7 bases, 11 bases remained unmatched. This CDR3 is CASTKTQGASEQYV. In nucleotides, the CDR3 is TGTGCCAGCACCAAAACACAGGGGGCGAGTGAGCAGTACGTC.

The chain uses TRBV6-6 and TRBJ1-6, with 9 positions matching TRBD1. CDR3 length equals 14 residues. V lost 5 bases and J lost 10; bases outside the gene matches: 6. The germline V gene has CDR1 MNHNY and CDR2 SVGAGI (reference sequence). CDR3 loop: CASSLGQGRSPLHF. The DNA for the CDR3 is TGTGCCAGCAGTCTTGGACAGGGGAGGTCACCCCTCCACTTT.

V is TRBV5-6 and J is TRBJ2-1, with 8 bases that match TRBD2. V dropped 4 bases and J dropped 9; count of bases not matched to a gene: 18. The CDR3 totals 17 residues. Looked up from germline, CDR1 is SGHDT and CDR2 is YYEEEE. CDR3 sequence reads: CASSRPPHRGGLGEQFF. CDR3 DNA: TGTGCCAGCAGCCGACCCCCTCATCGGGGGGGGCTGGGTGAGCAGTTCTTC.

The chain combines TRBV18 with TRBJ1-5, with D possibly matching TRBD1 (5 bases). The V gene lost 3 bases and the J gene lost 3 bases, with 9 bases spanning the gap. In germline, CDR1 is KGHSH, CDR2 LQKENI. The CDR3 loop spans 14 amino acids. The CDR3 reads CASSPGGANQPQHF. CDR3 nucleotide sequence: TGTGCCAGCTCACCCGGGGGAGCCAATCAGCCCCAGCATTTT.

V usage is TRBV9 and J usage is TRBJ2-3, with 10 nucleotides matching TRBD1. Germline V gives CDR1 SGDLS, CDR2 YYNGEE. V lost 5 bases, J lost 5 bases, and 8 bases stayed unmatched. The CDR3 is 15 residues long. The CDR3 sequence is CASSAGTGALDTQYF. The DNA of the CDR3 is TGTGCCAGCAGTGCTGGGACAGGGGCTCTAGATACGCAGTATTTT.

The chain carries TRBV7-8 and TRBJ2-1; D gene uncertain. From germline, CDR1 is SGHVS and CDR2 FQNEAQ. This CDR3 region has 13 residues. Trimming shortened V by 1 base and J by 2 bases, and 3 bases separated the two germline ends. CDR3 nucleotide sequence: TGTGCCAGCAGCTTAGGAGCCTACAATGAGCAGTTCTTC. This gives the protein CASSLGAYNEQFF.

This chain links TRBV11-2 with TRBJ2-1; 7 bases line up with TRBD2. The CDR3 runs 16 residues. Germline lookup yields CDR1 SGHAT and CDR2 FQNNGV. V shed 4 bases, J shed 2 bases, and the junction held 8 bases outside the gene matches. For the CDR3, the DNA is TGTGCCAGCAGCTCTACTTCTAGCGGCGCCTACAATGAGCAGTTCTTC. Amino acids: CASSSTSSGAYNEQFF. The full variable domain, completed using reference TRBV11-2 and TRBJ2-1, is EAGVAQSPRYKIIEKRQSVAFWCNPISGHATLYWYQQILGQGPKLLIQFQNNGVVDDSQLPKDRFSAERLKGVDSTLKIQPAKLEDSAVYLCASSSTSSGAYNEQFFGPGTRLTVL.

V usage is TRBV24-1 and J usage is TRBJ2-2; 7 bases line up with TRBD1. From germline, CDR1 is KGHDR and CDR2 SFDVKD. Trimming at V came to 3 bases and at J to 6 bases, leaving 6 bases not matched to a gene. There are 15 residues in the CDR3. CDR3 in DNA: TGTGCCACCAGTGATCCCCAGGGGGACCCCGGGGAGCTGTTTTTT. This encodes CATSDPQGDPGELFF.

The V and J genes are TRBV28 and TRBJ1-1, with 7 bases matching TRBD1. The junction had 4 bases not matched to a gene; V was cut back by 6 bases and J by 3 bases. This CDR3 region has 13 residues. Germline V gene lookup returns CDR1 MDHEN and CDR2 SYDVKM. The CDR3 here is CASRSRGYTEAFF. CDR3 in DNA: TGTGCCAGCAGGAGCAGGGGGTACACTGAAGCTTTCTTT.

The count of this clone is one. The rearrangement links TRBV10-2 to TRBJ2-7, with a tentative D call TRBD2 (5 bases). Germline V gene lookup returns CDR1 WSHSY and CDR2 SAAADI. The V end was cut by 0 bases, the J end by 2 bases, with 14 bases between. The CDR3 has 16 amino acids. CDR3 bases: TGCGCCAGCAGTGAGTCAGCTGGAGGCAGACCCTACGAGCAGTACGTC. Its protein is CASSESAGGRPYEQYV.

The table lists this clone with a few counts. DNA of the CDR3: TGTGCCAGCAGCTTCAGCGATACTAGCGCAGGCACAGATACGCAGTATTTT. This codes for CASSFSDTSAGTDTQYF. The chain combines TRBV11-3 with TRBJ2-3, with 7 bases fitting TRBD2. The CDR3 loop spans 17 amino acids. V shed 3 bases and J 1 base; nucleotides not matched to a gene: 10. Germline CDR1 reads SGHNT; CDR2 reads YENEEA.

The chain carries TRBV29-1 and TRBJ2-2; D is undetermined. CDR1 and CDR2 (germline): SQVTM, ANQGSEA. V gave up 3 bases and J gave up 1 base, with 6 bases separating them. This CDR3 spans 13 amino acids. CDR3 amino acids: CSVEHKNTGELFF. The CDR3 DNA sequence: TGCAGCGTTGAGCACAAGAACACCGGGGAGCTGTTTTTT.

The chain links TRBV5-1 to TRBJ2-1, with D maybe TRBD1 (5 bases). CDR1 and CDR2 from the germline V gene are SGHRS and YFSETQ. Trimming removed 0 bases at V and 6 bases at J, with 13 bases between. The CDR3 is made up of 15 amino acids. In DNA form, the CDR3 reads TGCGCCAGCAGCTTGGGTCAGACAGCTAGCAATGAGCAGTTCTTC. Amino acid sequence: CASSLGQTASNEQFF.

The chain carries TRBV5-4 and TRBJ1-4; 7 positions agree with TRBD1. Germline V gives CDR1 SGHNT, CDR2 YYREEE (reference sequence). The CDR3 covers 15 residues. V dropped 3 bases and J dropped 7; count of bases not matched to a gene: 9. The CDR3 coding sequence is TGTGCCAGCAGCTCCGGACAGGCAAAGCTTGAAAAACTGTTTTTT. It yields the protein CASSSGQAKLEKLFF.

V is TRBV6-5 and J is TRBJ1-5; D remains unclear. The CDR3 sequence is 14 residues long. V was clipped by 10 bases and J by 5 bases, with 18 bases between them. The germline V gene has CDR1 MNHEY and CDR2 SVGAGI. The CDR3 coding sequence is TGTGCCACCGACGAAGCCGTCGGGGATCAGCCCCAGCATTTT. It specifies CATDEAVGDQPQHF.

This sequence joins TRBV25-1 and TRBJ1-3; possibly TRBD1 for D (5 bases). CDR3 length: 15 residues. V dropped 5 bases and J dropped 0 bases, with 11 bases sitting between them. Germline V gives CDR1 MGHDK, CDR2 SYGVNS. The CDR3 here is CASSPDSLSGNTIYF. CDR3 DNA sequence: TGTGCCAGCAGTCCAGACAGCCTCTCTGGAAACACCATATATTTT.